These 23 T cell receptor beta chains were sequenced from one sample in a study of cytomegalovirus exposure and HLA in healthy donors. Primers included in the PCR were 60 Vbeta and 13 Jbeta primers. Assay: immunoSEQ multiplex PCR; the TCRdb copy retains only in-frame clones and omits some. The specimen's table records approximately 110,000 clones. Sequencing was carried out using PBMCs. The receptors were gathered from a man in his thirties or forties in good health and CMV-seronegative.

The CDR3 nucleotides read TGCGCCAGCAGCTTCGACAGGGTGGGCTATGGCTACACCTTC. Translation: CASSFDRVGYGYTF. V and J are TRBV5-1 and TRBJ1-2; 7 positions match TRBD1. Germline assignment: CDR1 SGHRS and CDR2 YFSETQ. The CDR3 covers 14 residues. V was pared by 2 bases and J by 4 bases, with 5 bases of the junction left unmatched.

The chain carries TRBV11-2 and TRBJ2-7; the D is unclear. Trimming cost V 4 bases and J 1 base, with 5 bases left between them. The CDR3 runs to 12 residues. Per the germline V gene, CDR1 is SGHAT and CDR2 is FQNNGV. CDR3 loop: CASSSLSYEQYF. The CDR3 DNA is TGTGCCAGCAGCTCCCTTTCCTACGAGCAGTACTTC.

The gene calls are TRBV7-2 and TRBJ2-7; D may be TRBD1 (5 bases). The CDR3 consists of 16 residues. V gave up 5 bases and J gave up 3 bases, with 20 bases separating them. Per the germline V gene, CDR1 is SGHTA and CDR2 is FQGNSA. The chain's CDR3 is CASSRLLQGYLYEQYF. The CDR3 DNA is TGTGCCAGCAGCCGTCTACTCCAGGGTTACCTCTACGAGCAGTACTTC. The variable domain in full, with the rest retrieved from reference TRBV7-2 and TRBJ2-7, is GAGVSQSPSNKVTEKGKDVELRCDPISGHTALYWYRQSLGQGLEFLIYFQGNSAPDKSGLPSDRFSAERTGGSVSTLTIQRTQQEDSAVYLCASSRLLQGYLYEQYFGPGTRLTVT.

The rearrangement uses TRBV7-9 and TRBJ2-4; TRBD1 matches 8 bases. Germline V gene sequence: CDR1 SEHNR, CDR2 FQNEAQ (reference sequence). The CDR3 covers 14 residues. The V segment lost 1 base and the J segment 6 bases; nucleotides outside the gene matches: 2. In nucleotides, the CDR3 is TGTGCCAGCAGCTTAGGGACAGGGCTAAACATTCAGTACTTC. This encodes CASSLGTGLNIQYF.

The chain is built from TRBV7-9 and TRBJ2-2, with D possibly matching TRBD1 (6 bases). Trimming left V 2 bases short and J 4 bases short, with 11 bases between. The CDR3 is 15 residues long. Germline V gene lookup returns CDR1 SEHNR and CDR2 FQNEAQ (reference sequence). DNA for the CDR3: TGTGCCAGCAGCTTATTCCAGGGGAGCACCGGGGAGCTGTTTTTT. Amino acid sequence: CASSLFQGSTGELFF.

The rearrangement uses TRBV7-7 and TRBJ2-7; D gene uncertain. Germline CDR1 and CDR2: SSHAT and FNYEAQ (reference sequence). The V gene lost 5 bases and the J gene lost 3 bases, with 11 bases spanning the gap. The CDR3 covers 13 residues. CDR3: CASSPLYNYEQYF. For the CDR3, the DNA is TGTGCCAGCAGCCCATTATACAACTACGAGCAGTACTTC.

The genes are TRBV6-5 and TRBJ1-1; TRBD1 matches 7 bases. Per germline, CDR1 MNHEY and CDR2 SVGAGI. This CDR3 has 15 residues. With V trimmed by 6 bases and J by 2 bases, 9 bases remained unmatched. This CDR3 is CASRIKGAPNTEAFF. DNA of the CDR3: TGTGCCAGCAGAATAAAGGGGGCCCCCAACACTGAAGCTTTCTTT.

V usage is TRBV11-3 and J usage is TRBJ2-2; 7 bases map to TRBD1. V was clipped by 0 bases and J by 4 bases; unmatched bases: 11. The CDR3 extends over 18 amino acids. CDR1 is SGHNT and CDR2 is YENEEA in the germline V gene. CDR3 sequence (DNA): TGTGCCAGCAGCTTAGACCATCCCCTGACAGGGTCCACCGGGGAGCTGTTTTTT. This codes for CASSLDHPLTGSTGELFF.

The CDR3 coding sequence is TGTGCCAGCACCTCCGGCGGGCGGAACACCGGGGAGCTGTTTTTT. This codes for CASTSGGRNTGELFF. The chain uses TRBV5-4 and TRBJ2-2; tentative D call: TRBD2 (5 bases). The germline gives CDR1 SGHNT, CDR2 YYREEE (reference sequence). Between the trimmed V and J ends, which lost 6 bases and 1 base, there was a span of 13 bases. This CDR3 is 15 amino acids long.

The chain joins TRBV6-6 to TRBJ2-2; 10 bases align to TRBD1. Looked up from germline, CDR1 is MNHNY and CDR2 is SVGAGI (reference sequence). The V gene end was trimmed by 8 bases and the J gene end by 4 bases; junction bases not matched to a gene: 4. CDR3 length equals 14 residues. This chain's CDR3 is CASGGTGATGELFF. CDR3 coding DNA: TGTGCCAGCGGGGGGACAGGGGCCACCGGGGAGCTGTTTTTT.

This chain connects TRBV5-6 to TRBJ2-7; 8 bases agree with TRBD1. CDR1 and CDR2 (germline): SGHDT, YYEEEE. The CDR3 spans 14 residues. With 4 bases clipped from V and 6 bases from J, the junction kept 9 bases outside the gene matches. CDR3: CASSEVPTGVEQYF. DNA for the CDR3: TGTGCCAGCAGCGAAGTACCGACAGGGGTCGAGCAGTACTTC.

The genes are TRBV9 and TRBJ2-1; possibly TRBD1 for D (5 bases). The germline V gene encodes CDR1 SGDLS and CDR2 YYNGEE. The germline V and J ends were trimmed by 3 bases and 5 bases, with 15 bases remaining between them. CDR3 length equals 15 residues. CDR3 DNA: TGTGCCAGCAGCGCCAGGACAAATGCTAACAATGAGCAGTTCTTC. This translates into CASSARTNANNEQFF.

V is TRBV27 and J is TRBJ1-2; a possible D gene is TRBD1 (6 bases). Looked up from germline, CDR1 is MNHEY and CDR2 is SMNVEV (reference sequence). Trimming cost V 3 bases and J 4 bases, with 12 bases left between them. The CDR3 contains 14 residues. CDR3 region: CASSFWGHGYGYTF. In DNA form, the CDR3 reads TGTGCCAGCAGTTTCTGGGGGCATGGCTATGGCTACACCTTC.

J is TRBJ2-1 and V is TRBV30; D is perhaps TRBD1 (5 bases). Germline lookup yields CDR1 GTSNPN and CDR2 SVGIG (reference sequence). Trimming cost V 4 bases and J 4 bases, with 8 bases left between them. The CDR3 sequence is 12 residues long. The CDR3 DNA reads TGTGCCTGGAATAACAGGTACAATGAGCAGTTCTTC. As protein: CAWNNRYNEQFF.

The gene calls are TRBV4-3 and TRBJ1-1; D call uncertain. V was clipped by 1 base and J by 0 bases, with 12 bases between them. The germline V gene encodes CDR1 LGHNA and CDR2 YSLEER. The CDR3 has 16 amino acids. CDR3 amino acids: CASSQGIDIMNTEAFF. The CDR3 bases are TGCGCCAGCAGCCAAGGGATCGACATCATGAACACTGAAGCTTTCTTT.

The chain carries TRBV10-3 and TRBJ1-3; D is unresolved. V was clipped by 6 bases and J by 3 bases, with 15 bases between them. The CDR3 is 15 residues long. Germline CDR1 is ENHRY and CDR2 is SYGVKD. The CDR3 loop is CAISPSGGDGNTIYF. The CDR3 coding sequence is TGTGCCATCAGCCCGTCGGGTGGCGATGGAAACACCATATATTTT.

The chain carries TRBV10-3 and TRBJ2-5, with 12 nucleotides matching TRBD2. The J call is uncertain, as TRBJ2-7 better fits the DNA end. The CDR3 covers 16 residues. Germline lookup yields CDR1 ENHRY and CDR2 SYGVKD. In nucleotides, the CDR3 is TGTGCCTCCCGGGGGACTAGCGGGCGTGGATCGTACGAGCAGTACTTC. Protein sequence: CASRGTSGRGSYEQYF.

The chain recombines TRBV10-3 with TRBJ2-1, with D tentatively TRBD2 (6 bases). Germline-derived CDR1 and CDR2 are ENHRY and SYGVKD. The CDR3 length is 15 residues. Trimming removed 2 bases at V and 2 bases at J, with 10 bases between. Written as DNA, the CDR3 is TGTGCCATCAGTGAGGGGGACTCAACCTACAATGAGCAGTTCTTC. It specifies CAISEGDSTYNEQFF.

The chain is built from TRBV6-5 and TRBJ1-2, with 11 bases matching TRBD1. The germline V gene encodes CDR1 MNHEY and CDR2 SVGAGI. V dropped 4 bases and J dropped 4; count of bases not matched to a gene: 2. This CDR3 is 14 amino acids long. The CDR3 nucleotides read TGTGCCAGCAGTTCCGGGACAGGGGGCTATGGCTACACCTTC. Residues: CASSSGTGGYGYTF.

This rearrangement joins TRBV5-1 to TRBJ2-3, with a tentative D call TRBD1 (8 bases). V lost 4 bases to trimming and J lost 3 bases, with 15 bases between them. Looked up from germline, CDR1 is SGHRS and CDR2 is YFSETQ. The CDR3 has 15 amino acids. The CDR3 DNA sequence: TGCGCCAGCAGCCAGGGGGCGGGGGTAACAGATACGCAGTATTTT. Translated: CASSQGAGVTDTQYF.

The CDR3, as DNA: TGCAGCGCCGGGGGGGGTTTGGACTACGAGCAGTACTTC. It encodes CSAGGGLDYEQYF. The chain is built from TRBV29-1 and TRBJ2-7, with 8 bases aligning to TRBD2. With 7 bases clipped from V and 3 bases from J, the junction kept 8 bases outside the gene matches. The CDR3 sequence is 13 residues long. The germline CDR1 and CDR2 sequences are SQVTM and ANQGSEA.

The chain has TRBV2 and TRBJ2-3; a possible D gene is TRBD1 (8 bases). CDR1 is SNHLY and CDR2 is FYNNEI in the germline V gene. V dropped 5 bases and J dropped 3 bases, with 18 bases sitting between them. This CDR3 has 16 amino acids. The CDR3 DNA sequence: TGTGCCAGCAGTCCCACAGGGGGGGTTAGAACAGATACGCAGTATTTT. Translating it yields CASSPTGGVRTDTQYF.

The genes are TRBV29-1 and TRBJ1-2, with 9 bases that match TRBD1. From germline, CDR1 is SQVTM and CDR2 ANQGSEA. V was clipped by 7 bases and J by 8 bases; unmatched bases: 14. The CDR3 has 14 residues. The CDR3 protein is CSAPWDRVGGGYTF. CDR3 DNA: TGCAGCGCGCCCTGGGACAGGGTTGGCGGGGGCTACACCTTC. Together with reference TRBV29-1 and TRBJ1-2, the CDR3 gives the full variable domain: SAVISQKPSRDICQRGTSLTIQCQVDSQVTMMFWYRQQPGQSLTLIATANQGSEATYESGFVIDKFPISRPNLTFSTLTVSNMSPEDSSIYLCSAPWDRVGGGYTFGSGTRLTVV.